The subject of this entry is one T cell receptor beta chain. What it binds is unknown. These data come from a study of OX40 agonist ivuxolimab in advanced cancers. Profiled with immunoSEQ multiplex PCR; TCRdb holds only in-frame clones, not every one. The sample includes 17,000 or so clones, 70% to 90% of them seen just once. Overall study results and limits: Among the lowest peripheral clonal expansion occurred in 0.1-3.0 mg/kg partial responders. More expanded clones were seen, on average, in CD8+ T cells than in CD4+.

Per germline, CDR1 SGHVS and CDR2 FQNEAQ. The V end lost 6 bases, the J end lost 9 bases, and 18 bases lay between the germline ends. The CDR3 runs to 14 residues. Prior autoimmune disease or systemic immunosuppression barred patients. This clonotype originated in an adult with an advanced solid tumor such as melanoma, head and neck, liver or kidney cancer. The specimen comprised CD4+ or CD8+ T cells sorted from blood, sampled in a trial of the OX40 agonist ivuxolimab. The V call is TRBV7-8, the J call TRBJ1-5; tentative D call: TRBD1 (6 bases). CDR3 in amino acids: CASSFAGDLGPQHF. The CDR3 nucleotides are TGTGCCAGCAGTTTTGCAGGGGACCTTGGGCCCCAGCATTTT.